This paragraph covers one T cell receptor (beta chain) sequence. The sample originates from a study of blood T cell repertoires in COVID-19. Looking at the study overall: The origin of the acute and convalescent COVID-19 samples was the United States, Italy and Spain. From T cells, B-cell-depleted T cells, or PBMCs came the material, which was cDNA or gDNA.

Seattle participants joined during active infection and were tracked over time. In the original processing: Estimation of nucleated cell counts was performed using reference gene primer amplification. Assay: immunoSEQ multiplex PCR; the TCRdb copy retains only in-frame clones and omits some. V and J calls and clone size are given by that table; D and trimming were obtained from the DNA. The repertoire holds about 200,000 clones, with around 95% as singletons. The CDR3 consists of 17 residues. From germline, CDR1 is LGHNA and CDR2 YNFKEQ. V lost 5 bases and J lost 4; bases outside the gene matches: 15.

Sequencing was carried out using peripheral blood. The rearrangement links TRBV4-2 to TRBJ2-3; 7 nucleotides match TRBD1. The sequence was obtained from a man between 25 and 39 years old with COVID-19, enrolled during active disease. CDR3 coding DNA: TGTGCCAGCAGCTATACAACAGGGGCGGGCGGCTCAGATACGCAGTATTTT. It translates to CASSYTTGAGGSDTQYF.